Below are 5 T cell receptor beta chains sequenced from a single sample in a study of cytomegalovirus exposure and HLA in healthy donors. In the PCR, 60 Vbeta and 13 Jbeta primers were used. Sequencing used immunoSEQ multiplex PCR; TCRdb keeps in-frame clones, though not all of them. The sample carries 130,000 to 150,000 clones, 65% to 90% recorded once. The sample was PBMCs. The origin of the receptors is a woman in her 30s in good health and CMV-seronegative.

The V and J genes are TRBV5-1 and TRBJ2-2; tentative D call: TRBD2 (6 bases). V gave up 4 bases and J gave up 5 bases, with 15 bases separating them. Looked up from germline, CDR1 is SGHRS and CDR2 is YFSETQ. The CDR3 is made up of 15 amino acids. CDR3 loop: CASSPRGGNTGELFF. In DNA, the CDR3 is TGCGCCAGCAGCCCAAGGGGAGGAAATACCGGGGAGCTGTTTTTT. Based on the CDR3 plus reference TRBV5-1 and TRBJ2-2, the full variable domain is KAGVTQTPRYLIKTRGQQVTLSCSPISGHRSVSWYQQTPGQGLQFLFEYFSETQRNKGNFPGRFSGRQFSNSRSEMNVSTLELGDSALYLCASSPRGGNTGELFFGEGSRLTVL.

The chain combines TRBV15 with TRBJ1-5; no reliable D call. Trimming shortened V by 4 bases and J by 10 bases, and 14 bases separated the two germline ends. The CDR3 is 13 residues long. Germline V gene sequence: CDR1 LNHNV, CDR2 YYDKDF (reference sequence). CDR3 sequence: CATSTPWRGPQHF. DNA of the CDR3: TGTGCCACCAGCACTCCTTGGCGCGGCCCCCAGCATTTT.

This chain uses TRBV7-9 with TRBJ2-7, with TRBD2 identical over 10 bases. Per germline, CDR1 SEHNR and CDR2 FQNEAQ (reference sequence). This CDR3 is built from 14 residues. The J segment lost 2 bases and the V segment lost 2 bases, leaving 0 bases of the junction unmatched. The CDR3, as DNA: TGTGCCAGCAGCTTACTAGCGGGAGCCTACGAGCAGTACTTC. Translating it yields CASSLLAGAYEQYF.

This chain uses TRBV7-2 with TRBJ2-7; TRBD1 matches 9 bases. Losses at the gene ends were 0 bases for V and 4 bases for J; bases not matched to a gene: 4. This CDR3 spans 15 amino acids. The germline V gene encodes CDR1 SGHTA and CDR2 FQGNSA. The CDR3 DNA follows: TGTGCCAGCAGCTTAGCGGACAGGGGCGGTTACGAGCAGTACTTC. Its translation is CASSLADRGGYEQYF.

V is TRBV7-2 and J is TRBJ1-1; D is possibly TRBD1 (5 bases). The germline V gene has CDR1 SGHTA and CDR2 FQGNSA. The CDR3 covers 13 residues. Trimming pared 3 bases from V and 5 bases from J, leaving 10 bases between. CDR3 amino acids: CASSFGTRTEAFF. In nucleotides, the CDR3 is TGTGCCAGCAGCTTTGGGACTCGGACTGAAGCTTTCTTT.